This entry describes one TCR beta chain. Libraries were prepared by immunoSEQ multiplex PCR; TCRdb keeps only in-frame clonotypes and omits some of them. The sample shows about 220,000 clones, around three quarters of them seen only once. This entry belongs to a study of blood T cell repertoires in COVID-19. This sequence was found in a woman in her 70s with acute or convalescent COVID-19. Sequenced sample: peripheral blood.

The CDR3 nucleotides are TGCGCCAGCACCTACCGGCGATCGGGACTTCTCACCTACGAGCAGTACGTC. This encodes CASTYRRSGLLTYEQYV. The genes are TRBV5-1 and TRBJ2-7; a weak D match, TRBD2 (6 bases). Germline loops: CDR1 SGHRS, CDR2 YFSETQ. This CDR3 spans 17 amino acids. Between the trimmed V and J ends, which lost 6 bases and 2 bases, there was a span of 24 bases.